This T cell receptor (beta chain) comes out of a study of blood T cell repertoires in COVID-19. Background on the study: Acute and convalescent COVID-19 samples came from the United States, Italy and Spain. In each case, the material was cDNA or gDNA derived from T cells, B-cell-depleted T cells, or PBMCs.

The CDR3 is 15 residues long. Losses at the gene ends were 4 bases for V and 6 bases for J; bases not matched to a gene: 8. CDR1 LGHNA and CDR2 YNFKEQ come from the germline V gene. As originally analysed: Researchers report that nucleated cell counts were estimated from reference gene primer amplification. The table came from immunoSEQ multiplex PCR; TCRdb's copy has only in-frame clones and leaves some out. The DNA was the basis for D and trimming; V, J and clone size are from that table. The table has approximately 120,000 clones, around nine tenths seen once; the top ten hold over 1%. The TCR comes from a woman over 75 with acute or convalescent COVID-19. The chain is built from TRBV4-2 and TRBJ2-3, with 9 bases lining up with TRBD1. The sample comprised peripheral blood. For the CDR3, the DNA is TGTGCCAGCAGCCGGACAGGGGCTAACAGGGATACGCAGTATTTT. Amino acid sequence: CASSRTGANRDTQYF.